What follows is one TCR beta chain and its context. Its antigen specificity is not known. The sample holds no much larger clone one base away, and base qualities are not on file. These data come from a study of technical replicates of blood from a few donors (dated by TCRdb to 2017 to 2019). CDR1 and CDR2, looked up from the germline V gene, are SGHTA and FQGNSA. Ends trimmed: V by 4 bases, J by 5 bases; bases unmatched to a gene: 10. Measured from the cysteine to the phenylalanine, the CDR3 is 15 residues long. Only the CDR3 part of the read is kept: 45 bases, read in frame from the first base. Libraries were constructed by the immunoSEQ multiplex PCR assay. TCRdb took this table from immuneACCESS and kept in-frame rearrangements with V and J called. Such tables lack part of the clones; where checked against another copy, unresolved V genes explain under half of the gap, and the rest is unexplained. The sample table lists about 63,000 clones, more than 85% of them with a count of one. The ten largest clones capture about 5.1% of the sample.

This TCR was sampled from a human donor in good health. Some clones in this sample may be carry-over from other donors' samples. The sample taken for sequencing was PBMCs. This sequence uses TRBV7-2 and TRBJ2-5; TRBD2 aligns with 7 central bases. CDR3 protein: CASSSMFGGGETQYF. The nucleotides are TGTGCCAGCAGCTCGATGTTCGGGGGAGGGGAGACCCAGTACTTC.